This T cell receptor beta chain was captured in a study of human CD8 memory T cell subsets. TCR beta libraries were made by UMI-labeled 5' RACE. TCRdb reprocessed the 5' RACE reads; each CDR3 protein has one entry and no DNA is given. The sample has over 10,000 distinct CDR3 sequences. The sequenced sample was CD8+ T cells from PBMCs. The sequence came from a human donor in good health.

The CDR3 loop is CASSPRAVGRVRDTIYF. J is TRBJ1-3 and V is TRBV23-1. TRBV23-1 belongs to the ORF category, with a function that is uncertain. The CDR3 covers 17 residues.